This passage covers 10 T cell receptor beta chains from one sample sequenced in a study of T cells in Graves' hyperthyroidism and ophthalmopathy. It was RNA transcripts that yielded the amplified TCR beta CDR3 regions. Researchers ran a first-round RT-PCR on the TCR CDR3 using the HTBI primer set. TCRdb reanalysed the multiplex PCR reads using MiXCR and keeps one entry per CDR3 protein. The sample contains hundreds of thousands of distinct CDR3 sequences, about half of which appear only once. Sequenced sample: peripheral blood or thyroid tissue (not recorded which). These receptors all stem from a woman aged 18-35 years with Graves' hyperthyroidism.

The chain carries TRBV7-2 and TRBJ1-5, with 7 bases matching TRBD1. This CDR3 contains 14 residues. V dropped 5 bases and J dropped 4; count of bases not matched to a gene: 5. Germline loops: CDR1 SGHTA, CDR2 FQGNSA. CDR3 sequence reads: CASSRGRGNQPQHF. CDR3 sequence (DNA): TGTGCCAGCAGCCGCGGCAGGGGGAATCAGCCCCAGCATTTT.

This clonotype was counted between two and nine times. This chain links TRBV20-1 with TRBJ1-5, with D tentatively TRBD1 (5 bases). Germline V gene lookup returns CDR1 DFQATT and CDR2 SNEGSKA (reference sequence). CDR3 size: 14 residues. V gave up 0 bases and J gave up 4 bases, with 10 bases separating them. CDR3 loop: CSARDRGNNQPQHF. The CDR3 DNA sequence: TGCAGTGCTAGAGACCGGGGGAATAATCAGCCCCAGCATTTT.

This chain joins TRBV11-1 and TRBJ2-7; no clear D gene. Per germline, CDR1 SGHAT and CDR2 FQDESV (reference sequence). This CDR3 has 14 amino acids. Trimming stripped 8 bases from V and 4 bases from J, with 18 bases between. The CDR3 loop is CASSPPQDGYEQYF. CDR3 nucleotides: TGTGCCAGCTCACCACCCCAGGATGGGTACGAGCAGTACTTC. The whole variable domain, remainder taken from reference TRBV11-1 and TRBJ2-7, is EAEVAQSPRYKITEKSQAVAFWCDPISGHATLYWYRQILGQGPELLVQFQDESVVDDSQLPKDRFSAERLKGVDSTLKIQPAELGDSAMYLCASSPPQDGYEQYFGPGTRLTVT.

This sequence joins TRBV6-6 and TRBJ1-2, with TRBD1 matching 11 bases. The CDR3 totals 13 residues. Germline V gene sequence: CDR1 MNHNY, CDR2 SVGAGI (reference sequence). The V and J ends lost 3 bases and 12 bases, in that order; junction bases with no gene match: 6. The CDR3: CASSYSGQGENTF. The CDR3 nucleotides read TGTGCCAGCAGTTATTCGGGACAGGGGGAAAACACCTTC.

V and J are TRBV20-1 and TRBJ2-5, with a tentative D call TRBD2 (6 bases). Germline CDR1 is DFQATT and CDR2 is SNEGSKA (reference sequence). The V end was cut by 5 bases, the J end by 4 bases, with 14 bases between. The CDR3 length is 13 residues. The CDR3 DNA reads TGCAGTGCTGCTGGGGGGAGTCGAGAGACCCAGTACTTC. Translated, it gives CSAAGGSRETQYF.

V and J are TRBV25-1 and TRBJ1-2; D uncertain. Germline assignment: CDR1 MGHDK and CDR2 SYGVNS. The CDR3 loop spans 14 amino acids. Trimming shortened V by 8 bases and J by 4 bases, and 17 bases separated the two germline ends. This CDR3 reads CASSPGFAVYGYTF. The CDR3 DNA reads TGTGCCAGCTCACCAGGATTTGCAGTCTATGGCTACACCTTC.

This clonotype has more than one count but fewer than ten. The V call is TRBV11-3, the J call TRBJ2-7; 14 bases line up with TRBD2. This CDR3 is built from 17 residues. V lost 8 bases, J lost 2 bases, and 11 bases stayed unmatched. From germline, CDR1 is SGHNT and CDR2 YENEEA. CDR3 DNA sequence: TGTGCCAGCCACCGAGGACTAGCGGGAGGAGGGACCTACGAGCAGTACTTC. It yields the protein CASHRGLAGGGTYEQYF.

V usage is TRBV20-1 and J usage is TRBJ2-5, with D perhaps TRBD1 (5 bases). Germline assignment: CDR1 DFQATT and CDR2 SNEGSKA (reference sequence). V lost 3 bases, J lost 5 bases, and 16 bases lay in between. CDR3 length: 14 amino acids. The CDR3 DNA sequence: TGCAGTGCTAGGCCCTCTGGGGCTGGGGAGACCCAGTACTTC. It translates to CSARPSGAGETQYF.

The chain links TRBV24-1 to TRBJ1-5; D is perhaps TRBD1 (6 bases). Germline-derived CDR1 and CDR2 are KGHDR and SFDVKD. The length of the CDR3 is 19 residues. V was shortened by 2 bases and J by 0 bases, with 19 bases between the two germline ends. The CDR3 protein is CATSDSAGVRGGSNQPQHF. The CDR3, as DNA: TGTGCCACCAGTGATTCGGCAGGGGTGCGAGGAGGTAGCAATCAGCCCCAGCATTTT.

This clonotype was counted a few times. The rearrangement joins TRBV6-1 to TRBJ2-6, with D tentatively TRBD1 or TRBD2 (6 bases each). The CDR3 contains 14 residues. Germline V gene lookup returns CDR1 MNHNS and CDR2 SASEGT. V was pared by 6 bases and J by 7 bases, with 13 bases between. The CDR3 here is CASSDEGGANVLTF. CDR3 coding DNA: TGTGCCAGCAGCGACGAGGGGGGAGCCAACGTCCTGACTTTC.